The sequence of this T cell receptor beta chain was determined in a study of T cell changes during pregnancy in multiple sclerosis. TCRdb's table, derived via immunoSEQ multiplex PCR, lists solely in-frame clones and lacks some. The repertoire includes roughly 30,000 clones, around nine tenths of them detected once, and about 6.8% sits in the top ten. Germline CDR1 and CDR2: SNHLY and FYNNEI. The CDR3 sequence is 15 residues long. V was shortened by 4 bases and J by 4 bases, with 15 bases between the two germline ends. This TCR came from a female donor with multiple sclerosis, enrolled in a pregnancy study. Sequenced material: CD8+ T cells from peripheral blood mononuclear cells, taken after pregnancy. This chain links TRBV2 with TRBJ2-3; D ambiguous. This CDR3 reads CASSVDTDTPDTQYF. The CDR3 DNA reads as TGTGCCAGCAGTGTCGACACCGACACACCAGATACGCAGTATTTT.